The 21 T cell receptor beta chains reported below all come from one sample, sequenced in a study of cytomegalovirus exposure and HLA in healthy donors. Researchers ran the PCR with 60 Vbeta and 13 Jbeta primers. The table came from immunoSEQ multiplex PCR; TCRdb's copy has only in-frame clones and leaves some out. The sample contains about 120,000 clones, around 70% of which appear only once. Source material: PBMCs. The origin of the receptors is a middle-aged man in good health and CMV-seropositive.

The chain employs TRBV27 and TRBJ2-7; TRBD1 matches 9 bases. J gave up 1 base and V 9 bases, and 4 bases lay outside the gene matches. This CDR3 contains 13 residues. Germline-derived CDR1 and CDR2 are MNHEY and SMNVEV (reference sequence). CDR3 bases: TGTGCCAGTGGGACAGGGTTATCCTACGAGCAGTACTTC. Translating gives CASGTGLSYEQYF.

This sequence joins TRBV7-3 and TRBJ2-1; D perhaps matches TRBD1 (6 bases). Trimming took off 4 bases at V and 6 bases at J, with 16 bases between the two ends. Germline loops: CDR1 SGHTA, CDR2 FQGTGA. This CDR3 has 15 amino acids. CDR3 nucleotides: TGTGCCAGCAGCTCTCAGGGGTGGGCAGGCAATGAGCAGTTCTTC. Amino acids: CASSSQGWAGNEQFF.

This clone was observed once. The rearrangement uses TRBV7-3 and TRBJ2-1; 8 positions agree with TRBD1. Germline CDR1 and CDR2: SGHTA and FQGTGA. The V segment lost 5 bases and the J segment 7 bases; nucleotides outside the gene matches: 13. This CDR3 is built from 16 residues. In DNA, the CDR3 is TGTGCCAGCAGCGCCGACAGGGGAGTTTTTGGAAATGAGCAGTTCTTC. This sequence encodes CASSADRGVFGNEQFF.

This clone was observed a handful of times. The rearrangement joins TRBV2 to TRBJ2-7; D ambiguous. In germline, CDR1 is SNHLY, CDR2 FYNNEI. Trimming took off 1 base at V and 0 bases at J, with 7 bases between the two ends. CDR3 length equals 14 residues. CDR3 nucleotide sequence: TGTGCCAGCAGTGAAGGCGGTATCTCCTACGAGCAGTACTTC. This codes for CASSEGGISYEQYF.

V and J are TRBV9 and TRBJ2-3, with a possible D match to TRBD1 (5 bases). V lost 6 bases to trimming and J lost 1 base, with 12 bases between them. The germline CDR1 and CDR2 sequences are SGDLS and YYNGEE. This CDR3 is built from 14 residues. The CDR3 nucleotides are TGTGCCAGCACCCAAGGCAGGGGCACAGATACGCAGTATTTT. This codes for CASTQGRGTDTQYF.

The J gene is TRBJ2-7, the V gene TRBV7-6; TRBD1 matches at 9 bases. The CDR3 has 16 amino acids. Trimming took 7 bases from V and 4 from J; bases not matched to a gene: 14. The germline gives CDR1 SGHVS, CDR2 FNYEAQ. CDR3 sequence: CASNEGVGQGFYEQYF. The CDR3 nucleotides are TGTGCCAGCAATGAAGGTGTCGGACAGGGGTTTTACGAGCAGTACTTC. Combining the CDR3 with reference TRBV7-6 and TRBJ2-7 gives the whole variable domain GAGVSQSPRYKVTKRGQDVALRCDPISGHVSLYWYRQALGQGPEFLTYFNYEAQQDKSGLPNDRFSAERPEGSISTLTIQRTEQRDSAMYRCASNEGVGQGFYEQYFGPGTRLTVT.

This chain joins TRBV27 and TRBJ1-4, with D unclear. The CDR3 sequence is 13 residues long. In germline, CDR1 is MNHEY, CDR2 SMNVEV (reference sequence). V dropped 6 bases and J dropped 4 bases, with 9 bases sitting between them. The CDR3 sequence is CASRPRGNEKLFF. In DNA form, the CDR3 reads TGTGCCAGCAGGCCCCGGGGTAATGAAAAACTGTTTTTT.

V and J are TRBV19 and TRBJ1-1, with D maybe TRBD1 (5 bases). Between the trimmed V and J ends, which lost 5 bases and 0 bases, there was a span of 19 bases. CDR1 is LNHDA, CDR2 SQIVND, per germline (reference sequence). CDR3 length: 17 residues. For the CDR3, the DNA is TGTGCCAGTAGTGGGCAGGGCAGGCTCCGGGTGAACACTGAAGCTTTCTTT. The encoded protein is CASSGQGRLRVNTEAFF. The whole variable domain, remainder taken from reference TRBV19 and TRBJ1-1, is DGGITQSPKYLFRKEGQNVTLSCEQNLNHDAMYWYRQDPGQGLRLIYYSQIVNDFQKGDIAEGYSVSREKKESFPLTVTSAQKNPTAFYLCASSGQGRLRVNTEAFFGQGTRLTVV.

This CDR3 reads CASSQEAGTGDFGEQYF. For the CDR3, the DNA is TGTGCCAGCAGCCAAGAGGCAGGGACAGGGGATTTTGGCGAGCAGTACTTC. The rearrangement links TRBV4-2 to TRBJ2-7; 10 bases line up with TRBD1. The trim removed 0 bases at V and 6 bases at J, leaving 11 bases unmatched. Germline V gene data show CDR1 as LGHNA and CDR2 as YNFKEQ. The CDR3 has 17 residues.

This chain joins TRBV6-5 and TRBJ1-1, with a tentative D call TRBD1 (6 bases). CDR3 length: 13 residues. Trimming removed 2 bases at V and 7 bases at J, with 11 bases between. The germline V gene has CDR1 MNHEY and CDR2 SVGAGI. CDR3 sequence: CASSYPGHNEAFF. The CDR3, as DNA: TGTGCCAGCAGTTACCCGGGACACAATGAAGCTTTCTTT.

The CDR3 bases are TGTGCCAGCAGTTTAGGGACAGGGGATCAGCCCCAGCATTTT. Translating it yields CASSLGTGDQPQHF. The chain carries TRBV27 and TRBJ1-5, with 10 bases that match TRBD1. The germline V gene has CDR1 MNHEY and CDR2 SMNVEV (reference sequence). V lost 2 bases, J lost 5 bases, and 0 bases stayed unmatched. There are 14 residues in the CDR3.

This clone was detected only a few times. Written as DNA, the CDR3 is TGTGCCAGCAGTGACACCGAGGGTGAAAAACTGTTTTTT. It encodes CASSDTEGEKLFF. The genes are TRBV6-1 and TRBJ1-4; D not certain. This CDR3 comprises 13 residues. Germline V CDR1 and CDR2: MNHNS, SASEGT. V was pared by 3 bases and J by 7 bases, with 9 bases between.

This chain uses TRBV28 with TRBJ1-5, with 9 bases matching TRBD1. Germline CDR1 MDHEN, CDR2 SYDVKM. Losses at the gene ends were 5 bases for V and 0 bases for J; bases not matched to a gene: 17. The CDR3 totals 20 residues. The CDR3 sequence is CASSTPNRDRVSFSNQPQHF. In DNA, the CDR3 is TGTGCCAGCAGTACCCCTAACCGGGACAGGGTTTCTTTTAGCAATCAGCCCCAGCATTTT. The entire variable domain, with the rest obtained from reference TRBV28 and TRBJ1-5, is as follows: DVKVTQSSRYLVKRTGEKVFLECVQDMDHENMFWYRQDPGLGLRLIYFSYDVKMKEKGDIPEGYSVSREKKERFSLILESASTNQTSMYLCASSTPNRDRVSFSNQPQHFGDGTRLSIL.

The chain employs TRBV5-4 and TRBJ1-2; 9 nucleotides agree with TRBD1. V lost 4 bases, J lost 8 bases, and 6 bases stayed unmatched. Germline CDR1 is SGHNT and CDR2 is YYREEE (reference sequence). The CDR3 has 13 amino acids. This CDR3 reads CASSRTGEGGYTF. CDR3 nucleotide sequence: TGTGCCAGCAGCCGGACAGGGGAGGGAGGCTACACCTTC.

This clone was picked up a small number of times. The genes are TRBV27 and TRBJ1-2; 7 bases match TRBD1. The CDR3 has 13 amino acids. Germline lookup yields CDR1 MNHEY and CDR2 SMNVEV (reference sequence). J was trimmed by 8 bases and V by 0 bases; bases with no gene match: 3. Here the CDR3 reads CASSLSTGFGYTF. As DNA, the CDR3 is TGTGCCAGCAGTTTATCGACAGGGTTCGGCTACACCTTC.

This clone has more than one count but fewer than ten. The V call is TRBV6-1, the J call TRBJ2-2; D perhaps matches TRBD2 (7 bases). V was shortened by 5 bases and J by 7 bases, with 17 bases between the two germline ends. Germline loops: CDR1 MNHNS, CDR2 SASEGT. This CDR3 is 15 amino acids long. CDR3 DNA: TGTGCCAGCAGTCAGTTCGGGGGGCAAGGCGGGGAGCTGTTTTTT. It translates to CASSQFGGQGGELFF.

The rearrangement uses TRBV2 and TRBJ1-2; 10 bases are shared with TRBD1. Looked up from germline, CDR1 is SNHLY and CDR2 is FYNNEI. The CDR3 sequence is 14 residues long. The J segment lost 2 bases and the V segment lost 5 bases, leaving 2 bases of the junction unmatched. Here the CDR3 DNA reads TGTGCCAGCAGTTTGACAGGGGGCAACTATGGCTACACCTTC. Protein product: CASSLTGGNYGYTF.

The CDR3 DNA follows: TGTGCCAGCAACCAACTAGCGGGGCGAGAGACGCAGTATTTT. It translates to CASNQLAGRETQYF. J is TRBJ2-3 and V is TRBV28, with 10 bases identical to TRBD2. The CDR3 spans 14 residues. With V trimmed by 7 bases and J by 9 bases, 10 bases remained unmatched. Germline CDR1 is MDHEN and CDR2 is SYDVKM.

The chain combines TRBV7-3 with TRBJ1-2; TRBD1 might be the D (6 bases). Germline V gene data show CDR1 as SGHTA and CDR2 as FQGTGA. The V end was cut by 2 bases, the J end by 2 bases, with 12 bases between. The CDR3 contains 15 residues. The CDR3: CASSLGTGNNYGYTF. The DNA for the CDR3 is TGTGCCAGCAGCTTAGGCACAGGGAACAACTATGGCTACACCTTC.

The chain has TRBV5-4 and TRBJ2-2; TRBD2 agrees at 7 bases. V gave up 1 base and J gave up 5 bases; unmatched junction bases: 2. The CDR3 has 14 residues. Germline lookup yields CDR1 SGHNT and CDR2 YYREEE (reference sequence). Written as DNA, the CDR3 is TGTGCCAGCAGCTTGCAGCGGGGAACCGGGGAGCTGTTTTTT. This gives the protein CASSLQRGTGELFF.

The chain joins TRBV18 to TRBJ2-3; 9 nucleotides match TRBD1. The CDR3 extends over 18 amino acids. CDR1 and CDR2 (germline): KGHSH, LQKENI. Trimming cost V 1 base and J 0 bases; bases outside gene matches: 8. CDR3: CASSPQAGQGYSTDTQYF. CDR3 nucleotide sequence: TGTGCCAGCTCACCACAAGCGGGACAGGGTTACAGCACAGATACGCAGTATTTT.